The subject of this entry is one T cell receptor beta chain. This specimen belongs to a study of early T cells in non-severe SARS-CoV-2 infection. The CDR3 consists of 16 residues. Looked up from germline, CDR1 is LGHNA and CDR2 is YSLEER. After removal of 4 bases from V and 5 bases from J, the junction contained 11 bases not matched to a gene. TCRdb ran MiXCR on the 5' RACE reads and lists one entry per CDR3 protein. The repertoire holds 45,000 to 50,000 distinct CDR3 sequences, around 6% seen once, with 2.5% to 3% in the top ten. The material was whole blood, obtained at baseline. The V gene is TRBV4-3, the J gene TRBJ2-3; 8 bases agree with TRBD2. The TCR originated in an adult who was a healthcare worker with PCR-confirmed SARS-CoV-2 infection or an uninfected control (not recorded which). CDR3 residues: CASSPQRSGGIDTQYF. The CDR3 DNA follows: TGCGCCAGCAGCCCCCAAAGGAGCGGGGGCATAGATACGCAGTATTTT.